This is a list of T cell receptor beta chains from one sample in a study of cytomegalovirus exposure and HLA in healthy donors. Clones were read by immunoSEQ multiplex PCR, and TCRdb kept only the in-frame ones, dropping some. The profile shows 80,000 to 95,000 clones, more than 65% of them singletons. Sequenced: PBMCs. All receptors come from a woman aged 18-30 years in good health and CMV-seropositive. The CDR3 runs from the conserved cysteine through the conserved F or W. D genes are given only for firm matches. Some rows have no size entry. The others give once, few or many, or a class for an expanded clone.

CDR3 protein,CDR3 DNA,D gene,V gene,J gene,clone size
CASSKGGPYSNQPQHF,TGTGCCAGCAGCAAGGGGGGTCCTTATAGCAATCAGCCCCAGCATTTT,-,TRBV21-1,TRBJ1-5,-
CASSLGTGVSNQPQHF,TGTGCCAGCAGCTTGGGGACAGGGGTTAGCAATCAGCCCCAGCATTTT,TRBD1,TRBV5-8,TRBJ1-5,-
CASSRGPGGYEQYF,TGCGCCAGCAGCCGAGGACCTGGGGGGTACGAGCAGTACTTC,-,TRBV5-1,TRBJ2-7,few
CASSIAPGHYGYTF,TGTGCCAGTAGTATAGCCCCAGGGCACTATGGCTACACCTTC,-,TRBV19,TRBJ1-2,-
CASSLERNTEAFF,TGTGCCAGCAGCTTGGAGAGGAACACTGAAGCTTTCTTT,-,TRBV5-5,TRBJ1-1,once
CASSRPGQGAYEQFF,TGTGCCAGCAGCCGACCGGGACAGGGGGCGTATGAGCAGTTCTTC,TRBD1,TRBV7-3,TRBJ2-1,-
CASSDNQALGNEQFF,TGTGCCAGCAGTGATAACCAAGCTCTTGGCAATGAGCAGTTCTTC,-,TRBV25-1,TRBJ2-1,once
CASSSGQPYSNQPQHF,TGTGCCAGTAGTTCTGGACAGCCGTATAGCAATCAGCCCCAGCATTTT,-,TRBV19,TRBJ1-5,few
CASSQGLAGSYEQYF,TGTGCCAGCAGCCAAGGACTAGCGGGGTCCTACGAGCAGTACTTC,TRBD2,TRBV4-2,TRBJ2-7,-
CSVEGRQGRKNQPQHF,TGCAGCGTTGAAGGGAGGCAGGGGAGAAAGAATCAGCCCCAGCATTTT,-,TRBV29-1,TRBJ1-5,once
CASSFGTSGSGYEQYF,TGTGCCAGCAGCTTCGGGACTAGCGGGAGTGGGTACGAGCAGTACTTC,TRBD2,TRBV7-8,TRBJ2-7,-
CASSLTGTAATEAFF,TGTGCCAGTAGTCTGACCGGGACAGCTGCCACTGAAGCTTTCTTT,TRBD1,TRBV19,TRBJ1-1,few
CSVEDRGQPYEQYF,TGCAGCGTTGAAGATCGAGGCCAACCCTACGAGCAGTACTTC,-,TRBV29-1,TRBJ2-7,-
CAISDLTGFYGYTF,TGTGCCATCAGTGACCTGACAGGGTTTTATGGCTACACCTTC,TRBD1,TRBV10-3,TRBJ1-2,-
CASAGGALLETQYF,TGCGCCAGCGCGGGGGGGGCCTTATTAGAGACCCAGTACTTC,TRBD2,TRBV5-1,TRBJ2-5,once
CSVDNSYNYGYTF,TGCAGCGTTGACAACAGCTATAACTATGGCTACACCTTC,-,TRBV29-1,TRBJ1-2,-
CASSLSGEGTDTQYF,TGTGCCAGCAGCTTGTCGGGGGAGGGGACAGATACGCAGTATTTT,TRBD2,TRBV5-4,TRBJ2-3,once
CASSPLSNEKLFF,TGTGCCAGCTCACCACTCAGTAATGAAAAACTGTTTTTT,-,TRBV18,TRBJ1-4,-
CATNPDGGDYGYTF,TGTGCCACCAATCCCGACGGAGGGGACTATGGCTACACCTTC,-,TRBV19,TRBJ1-2,-
CASSRFSTDTQYF,TGTGCCAGCAGCCGGTTTAGCACAGATACGCAGTATTTT,-,TRBV11-3,TRBJ2-3,-
CASSQVGGFSPPGAFF,TGTGCCAGCAGCCAAGTCGGGGGTTTCTCGCCGCCGGGAGCTTTCTTT,-,TRBV4-2,TRBJ1-1,few
CASSASRDRGEQYF,TGTGCCAGCAGCGCGTCCCGGGACAGGGGCGAGCAGTACTTC,TRBD1,TRBV9,TRBJ2-7,-
CASSAGTGSVNYGYTF,TGTGCCAGCAGTGCCGGGACAGGGTCAGTTAACTATGGCTACACCTTC,TRBD1,TRBV5-4,TRBJ1-2,once
CAISDREGLRGGPDTQYF,TGTGCCATCAGTGACCGAGAGGGCCTGAGGGGGGGTCCAGATACGCAGTATTTT,-,TRBV10-3,TRBJ2-3,-
CSAQKQETQYF,TGCAGTGCTCAGAAGCAAGAGACCCAGTACTTC,-,TRBV20-1,TRBJ2-5,-
CASSGETGVPYGYTF,TGTGCCAGCAGTGGTGAGACAGGGGTACCATATGGCTACACCTTC,TRBD1,TRBV2,TRBJ1-2,-
CASSLSGPYEQYF,TGTGCCAGCAGTTTAAGCGGTCCCTACGAGCAGTACTTC,-,TRBV28,TRBJ2-7,once
CASSLGAGSGNTIYF,TGCGCCAGCAGCTTGGGGGCAGGCTCTGGAAACACCATATATTTT,-,TRBV5-1,TRBJ1-3,-
CASSERDRGSTDTQYF,TGTGCCAGCAGCGAGCGGGACCGGGGAAGCACAGATACGCAGTATTTT,TRBD2,TRBV9,TRBJ2-3,-
CASSRASGGDYNEQFF,TGTGCCAGCAGTCGCGCTAGCGGGGGGGATTACAATGAGCAGTTCTTC,TRBD2,TRBV7-3,TRBJ2-1,-
CASSPQGGGSETQYF,TGTGCCAGCAGCCCCCAGGGTGGGGGCTCGGAGACCCAGTACTTC,-,TRBV7-3,TRBJ2-5,-
CASSLLAGGPNTGELFF,TGCGCCAGCAGCTTACTAGCGGGGGGCCCAAACACCGGGGAGCTGTTTTTT,TRBD2,TRBV5-1,TRBJ2-2,-
CASQGQNEKLFF,TGTGCCAGCCAGGGGCAAAATGAAAAACTGTTTTTT,-,TRBV2,TRBJ1-4,-
CASSVGLRAYEQYF,TGTGCCAGCAGTGTCGGACTCCGTGCCTACGAGCAGTACTTC,-,TRBV27,TRBJ2-7,-
CASSLTSPVSLTRGNEQFF,TGTGCCAGCAGCTTAACGTCCCCCGTATCCCTTACACGAGGGAATGAGCAGTTCTTC,-,TRBV7-3,TRBJ2-1,-
CASSEGVRGLNQPQHF,TGTGCCAGCAGTGAAGGCGTCAGGGGGCTGAATCAGCCCCAGCATTTT,TRBD1,TRBV6-1,TRBJ1-5,-
CASSPTTTGTEQFF,TGTGCCAGCAGCCCCACTACTACAGGGACCGAGCAGTTCTTC,-,TRBV11-3,TRBJ2-1,-
CASAVSGDFTGELFF,TGTGCCAGCGCCGTGTCGGGAGACTTCACCGGGGAGCTGTTTTTT,-,TRBV28,TRBJ2-2,-
CSVSGGTATSYEQYF,TGCAGCGTTTCAGGGGGGACAGCCACTTCCTACGAGCAGTACTTC,-,TRBV29-1,TRBJ2-7,few
CASRDYGGSTEAFF,TGTGCCAGCAGGGATTACGGGGGGAGCACTGAAGCTTTCTTT,-,TRBV6-1,TRBJ1-1,-
CASSWAGPRNIQYF,TGTGCCAGCAGTTGGGCAGGGCCCAGAAACATTCAGTACTTC,-,TRBV28,TRBJ2-4,-
CASNSQGYSNQPQHF,TGTGCCAGCAATAGCCAGGGTTATAGCAATCAGCCCCAGCATTTT,-,TRBV6-1,TRBJ1-5,-
CASTSGGLQETQYF,TGTGCCAGCACTTCAGGGGGGCTCCAAGAGACCCAGTACTTC,-,TRBV5-6,TRBJ2-5,once
CASSEGGGAPTDTQYF,TGTGCCAGCAGTGAGGGCGGGGGGGCCCCCACAGATACGCAGTATTTT,TRBD2,TRBV6-4,TRBJ2-3,-
CASSQDLSGRAYEQYF,TGCGCCAGCAGCCAAGATCTCAGCGGGAGGGCCTACGAGCAGTACTTC,TRBD2,TRBV4-3,TRBJ2-7,few
CASSPKPDRDYEQYF,TGTGCCAGCAGCCCTAAACCGGACAGGGACTACGAGCAGTACTTC,TRBD1,TRBV5-4,TRBJ2-7,-
CASRSGTHEGQFF,TGTGCCAGCAGGTCCGGGACACATGAAGGGCAGTTCTTC,-,TRBV2,TRBJ2-1,-
CASSLGTGGAGYEQYF,TGTGCCAGCAGCCTCGGGACAGGGGGAGCGGGCTACGAGCAGTACTTC,TRBD1,TRBV7-6,TRBJ2-7,-
CASSWRSSSYEQYF,TGCGCCAGCAGCTGGCGGTCCAGCTCCTACGAGCAGTACTTC,-,TRBV5-1,TRBJ2-7,once
CASSYAPGYEQYF,TGTGCCAGCAGTTACGCCCCGGGGTACGAGCAGTACTTC,-,TRBV6-5,TRBJ2-7,-
CASSLAGGPPQFF,TGCGCCAGCAGCTTAGCGGGAGGGCCCCCGCAGTTCTTC,TRBD2,TRBV5-1,TRBJ2-1,-
CASSLASSGGAGDTQYF,TGTGCCAGCAGCTTGGCGTCTAGCGGGGGGGCCGGAGATACGCAGTATTTT,TRBD2,TRBV7-2,TRBJ2-3,few
CASSLGGGSGGAGELFF,TGTGCCAGCAGCTTAGGGGGGGGTTCAGGCGGGGCCGGGGAGCTGTTTTTT,TRBD2,TRBV7-2,TRBJ2-2,-
CASSLSPDSGAFF,TGTGCCAGCAGCTTGTCCCCGGACAGTGGAGCTTTCTTT,-,TRBV5-6,TRBJ1-1,-
CASSRNRVWETQYF,TGTGCCAGCAGCCGAAACAGGGTTTGGGAGACCCAGTACTTC,-,TRBV7-8,TRBJ2-5,once
CASSQDRVSTDTQYF,TGCGCCAGCAGCCAAGACAGGGTTAGCACAGATACGCAGTATTTT,-,TRBV4-3,TRBJ2-3,few
CASSWQGGGVEQYF,TGTGCCAGCAGCTGGCAAGGGGGAGGGGTCGAGCAGTACTTC,-,TRBV7-9,TRBJ2-7,-
CASSSRTGAYGYTF,TGTGCCAGCAGCTCTCGGACAGGGGCCTATGGCTACACCTTC,TRBD1,TRBV6-5,TRBJ1-2,once